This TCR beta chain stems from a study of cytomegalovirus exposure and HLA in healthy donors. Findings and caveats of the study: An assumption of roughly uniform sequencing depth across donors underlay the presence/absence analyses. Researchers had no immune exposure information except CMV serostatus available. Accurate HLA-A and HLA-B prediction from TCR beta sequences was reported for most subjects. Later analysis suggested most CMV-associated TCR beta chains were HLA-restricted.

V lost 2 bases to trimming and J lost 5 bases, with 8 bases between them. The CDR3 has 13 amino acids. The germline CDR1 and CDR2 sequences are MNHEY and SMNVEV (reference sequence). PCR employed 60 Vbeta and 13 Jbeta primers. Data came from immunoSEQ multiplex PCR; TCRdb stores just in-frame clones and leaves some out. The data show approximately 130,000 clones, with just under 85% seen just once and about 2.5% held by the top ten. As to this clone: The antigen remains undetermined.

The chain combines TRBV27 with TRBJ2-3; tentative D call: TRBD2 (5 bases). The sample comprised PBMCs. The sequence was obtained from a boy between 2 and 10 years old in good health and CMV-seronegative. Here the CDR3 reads CASSLLGRDTQYF. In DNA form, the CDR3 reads TGTGCCAGCAGTTTACTGGGGAGAGATACGCAGTATTTT.